This is a list of T cell receptor beta chains from one sample in a study of blood T cell repertoires in COVID-19. Clones were read by immunoSEQ multiplex PCR, and TCRdb kept only the in-frame ones, dropping some. The table lists about 220,000 clones, roughly 88% of them singletons. Sequences were obtained from peripheral blood. These receptors were obtained from a man between 50 and 59 years old with active or convalescent COVID-19. Both conserved end residues are part of each CDR3. D genes are given only for firm matches. Clone size appears in some rows only: once, few, many, or a class for an expanded clone.

size	J	V	D	DNA	CDR3
.	TRBJ2-3	TRBV29-1	.	TGCAGCGTTGGTATTTCGGGTGAAGATACGCAGTATTTT	CSVGISGEDTQYF
.	TRBJ1-2	TRBV5-1	.	TGCGCCAGCAGCTGGGGACATGGGAGCTATGGCTACACCTTC	CASSWGHGSYGYTF
.	TRBJ2-1	TRBV11-2	.	TGTGCCAGCAGACTACAAAACAATGAGCAGTTCTTC	CASRLQNNEQFF
.	TRBJ1-5	TRBV5-8	.	TGTGCCAGCAGCTCGTTTAGCAATCAGCCCCAGCATTTT	CASSSFSNQPQHF
.	TRBJ1-2	TRBV7-5	.	TGTGTCAGAAGCCGGGACAGGGGAAGTCATGGCTACACCTTC	CVRSRDRGSHGYTF
.	TRBJ2-5	TRBV6-5	TRBD2	TGTGCCAGTGGGGGGGGTTGGGAGACCCAGTACTTC	CASGGGWETQYF
.	TRBJ2-7	TRBV12-3/TRBV12-4	.	TGTGCCAGCAAACGGACAGAGTCCTACGAGCAGTACTTC	CASKRTESYEQYF
.	TRBJ1-6	TRBV19	TRBD1	TGTGCCAGTAGTATAGCAGGGGGCCTCTATAATTCACCCCTCCACTTT	CASSIAGGLYNSPLHF
.	TRBJ2-5	TRBV6-2/TRBV6-3	TRBD2	TGTGCCAGCAGTTTCCTCGTGGTACCTCAGCGGGAGGACCAAGAGACCCAGTACTTC	CASSFLVVPQREDQETQYF
few	TRBJ2-4	TRBV28	.	TGTGCCAGCAGTTTATTCTCCCCGGGCATTCAGTACTTC	CASSLFSPGIQYF
.	TRBJ2-3	TRBV11-2	TRBD2	TGTGCCAGCAGCCTCACTAGCGGGGGCGGGGCAGATACGCAGTATTTT	CASSLTSGGGADTQYF
.	TRBJ1-1	TRBV30	.	TGTGCCTGGAGTGGTCATCTCGGAGCTTTCTTT	CAWSGHLGAFF
few	TRBJ2-5	TRBV21-1	.	TGTGCCAGCAGCAAAGGACGAAAACCACTAGCACCCCAAGAGACCCAGTACTTC	CASSKGRKPLAPQETQYF
.	TRBJ2-5	TRBV5-4	TRBD2	TGTGCCAGCAGCCCGGGGACTAGCGGGATCTGGGAGACCCAGTACTTC	CASSPGTSGIWETQYF
.	TRBJ1-5	TRBV18	TRBD1	TGTGCCAGCTCACCCTCGACAGGGGGCAATCAGCCCCAGCATTTT	CASSPSTGGNQPQHF
few	TRBJ2-3	TRBV11-2	.	TGTGCCAGCAGCCCTGGCTGGCGGGATGTTACAGATACGCAGTATTTT	CASSPGWRDVTDTQYF
.	TRBJ2-5	TRBV3-1/TRBV3-2	TRBD2	TGTGCCAGCAGCCAAGCGGGGGGGCAACAGACCCAGTACTTC	CASSQAGGQQTQYF
.	TRBJ2-7	TRBV19	TRBD1	TGTGCCAGTAGCCCGGGACAGGGCCCCTACGAGCAGTACTTC	CASSPGQGPYEQYF
.	TRBJ1-5	TRBV6-2/TRBV6-3	.	TGTGCCAGCAGTGTTCGACAGCGCAATCAGCCCCAGCATTTT	CASSVRQRNQPQHF
once	TRBJ1-1	TRBV18	.	TGTGCCAGCTCACCAAGTGGCCAGGTAGACACTGAAGCTTTCTTT	CASSPSGQVDTEAFF
once	TRBJ2-5	TRBV7-6	TRBD1	TGTGCCAGCAGCTTAGGCGCCTACAGGGGACAAGAGACCCAGTACTTC	CASSLGAYRGQETQYF
.	TRBJ2-1	TRBV5-1	TRBD2	TGCGCCAGCAGCTTGAGTGGCGGGGGTTACAATGAGCAGTTCTTC	CASSLSGGGYNEQFF
.	TRBJ1-1	TRBV11-1	.	TGTGCCAGCACTCGCTACAGTGGGAACACTGAAGCTTTCTTT	CASTRYSGNTEAFF
.	TRBJ1-3	TRBV4-1	TRBD1	TGCGCCAGCAGCCAAACAGGGGTTACAGGAAACACCATATATTTT	CASSQTGVTGNTIYF
once	TRBJ1-3	TRBV5-4	TRBD1	TGTGCCAGCAGCCGTTGGACAGGGGGAGACACCATATATTTT	CASSRWTGGDTIYF
.	TRBJ2-6	TRBV28	.	TGTGCCAGCAGTTTCCCAGATCTCTCTGGGGCCAACGTCCTGACTTTC	CASSFPDLSGANVLTF
.	TRBJ1-4	TRBV19	.	TGTGCCAGTAGTTTCCGCGGAACTAATGAAAAACTGTTTTTT	CASSFRGTNEKLFF